Below are 8 T cell receptor beta chains sequenced from a single sample in a study of blood T cell repertoires in COVID-19. Assay used: immunoSEQ multiplex PCR; TCRdb lists only in-frame clones, some missing. The table includes around 250,000 clones, around 88% detected once. Sample: PBMCs or T cells enriched from blood (not recorded which). Receptors were obtained from a woman aged 40-49 years with acute COVID-19.

The gene calls are TRBV7-9 and TRBJ2-7; 10 bases are a match to TRBD2. The CDR3 loop spans 15 amino acids. Germline CDR1 reads SEHNR; CDR2 reads FQNEAQ (reference sequence). V lost 5 bases and J lost 3; bases outside the gene matches: 7. CDR3 sequence (DNA): TGTGCCAGCAGCCTCCGGACTAGCGGCCTCTACGAGCAGTACGTC. Amino acid sequence: CASSLRTSGLYEQYV.

This clone was seen once. The chain combines TRBV19 with TRBJ1-5; 9 nucleotides agree with TRBD1. V gave up 4 bases and J gave up 6 bases; unmatched junction bases: 7. The CDR3 runs 15 residues. CDR1 is LNHDA and CDR2 is SQIVND in the germline V gene (reference sequence). The CDR3 protein is CASSTRRTGAQPQHF. CDR3 bases: TGTGCCAGTAGTACGCGCCGGACAGGGGCTCAGCCCCAGCATTTT. Full variable domain (missing parts from reference TRBV19 and TRBJ1-5): DGGITQSPKYLFRKEGQNVTLSCEQNLNHDAMYWYRQDPGQGLRLIYYSQIVNDFQKGDIAEGYSVSREKKESFPLTVTSAQKNPTAFYLCASSTRRTGAQPQHFGDGTRLSIL.

The chain combines TRBV6-1 with TRBJ2-5; D possibly corresponds to TRBD2 (6 bases). Trimming removed 0 bases from V and 0 bases from J, with 11 bases in between. The CDR3 sequence is 16 residues long. Germline CDR1 is MNHNS and CDR2 is SASEGT. CDR3 DNA sequence: TGTGCCAGCAGTGAAGCCTCTAGCGAACACCAAGAGACCCAGTACTTC. Translating it yields CASSEASSEHQETQYF.

This chain uses TRBV28 with TRBJ2-1; 11 bases align to TRBD2. The V and J ends lost 2 bases and 8 bases, in that order; junction bases with no gene match: 5. The CDR3 is 15 residues long. The germline gives CDR1 MDHEN, CDR2 SYDVKM. The CDR3 spells CASSLELAGVYEQFF. Here the CDR3 DNA reads TGTGCCAGCAGTTTAGAACTAGCGGGAGTGTATGAGCAGTTCTTC. Full variable domain (outside the CDR3, taken from reference TRBV28 and TRBJ2-1): DVKVTQSSRYLVKRTGEKVFLECVQDMDHENMFWYRQDPGLGLRLIYFSYDVKMKEKGDIPEGYSVSREKKERFSLILESASTNQTSMYLCASSLELAGVYEQFFGPGTRLTVL.

The V call is TRBV10-3, the J call TRBJ2-7; TRBD1 aligns across 9 bases. CDR3 length: 16 residues. Looked up from germline, CDR1 is ENHRY and CDR2 is SYGVKD. The V segment lost 3 bases and the J segment 6 bases; nucleotides outside the gene matches: 12. The CDR3 loop is CAISDTPGQGISEQYF. Written as DNA, the CDR3 is TGTGCCATCAGTGATACTCCGGGACAGGGAATTTCCGAGCAGTACTTC.

The chain is built from TRBV18 and TRBJ1-1, with unresolved D. V was trimmed by 0 bases and J by 1 base, leaving 12 bases between them. The germline CDR1 and CDR2 sequences are KGHSH and LQKENI. CDR3 size: 16 residues. CDR3 loop: CASSPPGGRRNTEAFF. As DNA, the CDR3 is TGTGCCAGCTCACCACCTGGTGGCAGGCGGAACACTGAAGCTTTCTTT.

This clone was recorded only once. The V call is TRBV24-1, the J call TRBJ2-3, with 10 bases matching TRBD2. Looked up from germline, CDR1 is KGHDR and CDR2 is SFDVKD. The ends lost 1 base at V and 4 bases at J; junction bases unmatched: 1. The CDR3 runs to 15 residues. The DNA for the CDR3 is TGTGCCACCAGTGATTTAGCGGGAGGGTCAGATACGCAGTATTTT. It encodes CATSDLAGGSDTQYF.

The chain recombines TRBV10-3 with TRBJ2-3; TRBD2 is a possible D gene (6 bases). Trimming took 11 bases from V and 2 from J, leaving 17 bases between them. Germline V CDR1 and CDR2: ENHRY, SYGVKD. The CDR3 loop spans 14 amino acids. CDR3 residues: CAQAAGLDTDTQYF. As DNA, the CDR3 is TGTGCCCAGGCAGCGGGTCTAGACACAGATACGCAGTATTTT.